The rows below give T cell receptor beta chains drawn from one sample of a study of shared T cell receptors in the human thymus. Libraries were prepared by immunoSEQ multiplex PCR; TCRdb keeps only in-frame clonotypes and omits some of them. The top ten hold around 0.012% of the sample, which has about 500,000 clones, around 78% seen once. These data were likewise used in another study, on human thymus T cells.

Sample: thymocytes. These receptors were taken from a boy in the first two years of life with a congenital heart defect. The CDR3 runs from the conserved cysteine through the conserved F or W. D genes are given only for firm matches. Size tells how often a clone was seen (once, few, many) or the class of an expanded clone, and some rows leave it out.

>TRBJ2-2|NA|TRBD2|TRBV10-3
CAISDKAGGRGGTGELFF
TGTGCCATCAGTGATAAAGCGGGAGGCCGCGGGGGCACCGGGGAGCTGTTTTTT
>TRBJ2-6|NA|TRBD1|TRBV7-8
CASSRQGAGTGANVLTF
TGTGCCAGCAGCCGACAGGGGGCAGGAACTGGGGCCAACGTCCTGACTTTC
>TRBJ2-7|NA|TRBD1|TRBV7-2
CASSSRDSSNPYEQYF
TGTGCCAGCAGCTCCCGGGACAGCAGTAACCCCTACGAGCAGTACTTC
>TRBJ2-1|NA|NA|TRBV10-2
CASSERVAGENEQFF
TGCGCCAGCAGTGAAAGGGTGGCAGGGGAGAATGAGCAGTTCTTC
>TRBJ2-2|NA|TRBD2|TRBV2
CAGWGLAWTGELFF
TGTGCCGGGTGGGGACTAGCGTGGACCGGGGAGCTGTTTTTT
>TRBJ2-5|NA|TRBD1|TRBV10-1
CASGPGGLETQYF
TGCGCCAGCGGCCCAGGGGGCTTAGAGACCCAGTACTTC
>TRBJ2-7|NA|NA|TRBV11-2
CASSLASSYEQYF
TGTGCCAGCAGCTTAGCTAGCTCCTACGAGCAGTACTTC
>TRBJ1-4|few|NA|TRBV21-1
CASSKIEGTDEKLFF
TGTGCCAGCAGCAAGATCGAAGGGACAGATGAAAAACTGTTTTTT
>TRBJ2-4|NA|TRBD1|TRBV11-3
CASSFQGAGNIQYF
TGTGCCAGCAGCTTCCAGGGGGCTGGGAACATTCAGTACTTC
>TRBJ2-1|NA|NA|TRBV30
CAWSPGLHSYNEQFF
TGTGCCTGGAGCCCAGGACTACACTCCTACAATGAGCAGTTCTTC
>TRBJ2-3|NA|TRBD2|TRBV27
CASSSSGSGRGVGDTQYF
TGTGCCAGCAGTTCCTCGGGTAGCGGGAGGGGAGTAGGAGATACGCAGTATTTT
>TRBJ1-4|NA|NA|TRBV4-1
CASSQDRRFVIGEKLFF
TGCGCCAGCAGCCAAGACCGCAGGTTCGTGATAGGTGAAAAACTGTTTTTT
>TRBJ2-5|NA|NA|TRBV28
CASRTLRVAGEETQYF
TGTGCCAGCAGGACCCTGCGGGTAGCCGGAGAAGAGACCCAGTACTTC